The 15 T cell receptor beta chains presented below share a single source sample, sequenced in a study of identical twins' blood T cells. TCRdb reprocessed the 5' RACE reads via MiXCR and lists one record per CDR3 protein. Among fewer than 450,000 distinct CDR3 sequences listed, 28% were seen once. The specimen sequenced was PBMCs. These receptors all come from a woman aged 18-49 years in good health.

This chain links TRBV4-3 with TRBJ2-3; D gene uncertain. Looked up from germline, CDR1 is LGHNA and CDR2 is YSLEER. The CDR3 contains 14 residues. Trimming took 5 bases from V and 6 from J, leaving 15 bases between them. The CDR3 region has the DNA TGCGCCAGCAGCGTTGGACCCGCAAAGGATACGCAGTATTTT. This gives the protein CASSVGPAKDTQYF.

The chain combines TRBV20-1 with TRBJ1-2; a weak D match, TRBD1 (5 bases). CDR1 and CDR2 from the germline V gene are DFQATT and SNEGSKA (reference sequence). CDR3 length: 11 residues. Trimming removed 8 bases at V and 2 bases at J, with 9 bases between. CDR3 amino acids: CSPWGNYGYTF. CDR3 in DNA: TGCAGTCCCTGGGGGAACTATGGCTACACCTTC.

The genes are TRBV5-8 and TRBJ1-4; no clear D. This CDR3 spans 15 amino acids. Germline assignment: CDR1 SGHTS and CDR2 YDEGEE. Trimming removed 0 bases from V and 0 bases from J, with 6 bases in between. CDR3 in amino acids: CASSLGEATNEKLFF. As DNA, the CDR3 is TGTGCCAGCAGCTTGGGGGAAGCAACTAATGAAAAACTGTTTTTT.

The CDR3 sequence: CSASGTDSNQPQHF. The CDR3 coding sequence is TGCAGTGCTAGTGGGACGGATAGCAATCAGCCCCAGCATTTT. V gene TRBV20-1 combines with J gene TRBJ1-5, with a possible D match to TRBD1 (5 bases). Trimming cost V 3 bases and J 0 bases, with 9 bases left between them. Germline V gene sequence: CDR1 DFQATT, CDR2 SNEGSKA (reference sequence). The CDR3 runs to 14 residues.

Only one count was recorded for this clonotype. The chain employs TRBV5-1 and TRBJ1-1; a weak D match, TRBD1 (5 bases). The CDR3 contains 16 residues. Germline loops: CDR1 SGHRS, CDR2 YFSETQ. V dropped 4 bases and J dropped 11 bases, with 27 bases sitting between them. Here the CDR3 reads CASSRSVGAETSEAFF. CDR3 nucleotides: TGCGCCAGCAGCCGATCCGTAGGGGCAGAAACAAGTGAGGCTTTCTTT.

This clonotype was seen more than once but under ten times. The chain uses TRBV6-6 and TRBJ1-4; D uncertain. This CDR3 is built from 12 residues. Germline V gene data show CDR1 as MNHNY and CDR2 as SVGAGI (reference sequence). Deletions cut 4 bases from V and 6 bases from J, with 6 bases between. The CDR3 is CASSSSYEKLFF. CDR3 DNA: TGTGCCAGCAGTTCCTCTTATGAAAAACTGTTTTTT.

This clonotype was recorded once. This rearrangement joins TRBV3-1 to TRBJ2-7; D not resolved. V was cut by 0 bases and J by 3 bases, with 6 bases left in between. The CDR3 is 13 residues long. Per germline, CDR1 LGHDT and CDR2 YNNKEL (reference sequence). In nucleotides, the CDR3 is TGTGCCAGCAGCCAAGAATTCCTCTACGAGCAGTACTTC. Its translation is CASSQEFLYEQYF.

As concerns this clonotype: One end of the junction fails to match germline, which may point to a read error. The chain has TRBV9 and TRBJ1-2; a weak D match, TRBD1 (5 bases). The CDR3 extends over 14 amino acids. The germline V gene encodes CDR1 SGDLS and CDR2 YYNGEE. CDR3 coding DNA: TGTGCCAGCAGCGTAGGTCCGGGGGACTATGGCCACACCTTC. Encoded protein: CASSVGPGDYGHTF.

This rearrangement joins TRBV7-9 to TRBJ1-3; D is unresolved. This CDR3 region has 15 residues. The germline V and J ends were trimmed by 5 bases and 4 bases, with 15 bases remaining between them. Germline V gene data show CDR1 as SEHNR and CDR2 as FQNEAQ (reference sequence). The CDR3 sequence is CASSPPSWRGNTIYF. In DNA form, the CDR3 reads TGTGCCAGCAGCCCGCCCTCATGGCGAGGAAACACCATATATTTT.

This clonotype has only a few counts. The chain joins TRBV7-2 to TRBJ1-3, with 7 positions matching TRBD1. CDR3 size: 22 residues. Per germline, CDR1 SGHTA and CDR2 FQGNSA. The junction had 24 bases not matched to a gene; V was cut back by 3 bases and J by 1 base. The CDR3 coding sequence is TGTGCCAGCAGCTTTACCACGCGTGAACAGGGGCTCGTTAGGGTTTCTGGAAACACCATATATTTT. The encoded protein is CASSFTTREQGLVRVSGNTIYF.

The rearrangement links TRBV7-9 to TRBJ1-3; D unresolved. The V end was cut by 7 bases, the J end by 4 bases, with 8 bases between. This CDR3 region has 12 residues. Per germline, CDR1 SEHNR and CDR2 FQNEAQ (reference sequence). The CDR3 sequence: CASTNLGNTIYF. The DNA of the CDR3 is TGTGCCAGCACAAACCTCGGAAACACCATATATTTT.

The V gene is TRBV7-9, the J gene TRBJ2-1, with TRBD2 matching over 8 bases. Germline V gene data show CDR1 as SEHNR and CDR2 as FQNEAQ (reference sequence). The CDR3 contains 17 residues. The V segment lost 1 base and the J segment 7 bases; nucleotides outside the gene matches: 12. The DNA for the CDR3 is TGTGCCAGCAGCTTAGGGGACGGGAGGGTGGTTACGAATGAGCAGTTCTTC. Its protein is CASSLGDGRVVTNEQFF.

This clonotype has only a few counts. This chain links TRBV28 with TRBJ2-7; 11 nucleotides line up with TRBD2. The junction had 7 bases not matched to a gene; V was cut back by 9 bases and J by 0 bases. CDR1 MDHEN and CDR2 SYDVKM come from the germline V gene. The CDR3 spans 15 residues. The CDR3 loop reads CASKGLAEDSYEQYF. DNA of the CDR3: TGTGCCAGTAAGGGACTAGCGGAAGACTCCTACGAGCAGTACTTC.

The chain has TRBV7-2 and TRBJ2-7; D is uncertain. V shed 5 bases and J shed 5 bases, with 10 bases lying between them. The CDR3 is 12 residues long. Germline loops: CDR1 SGHTA, CDR2 FQGNSA. This CDR3 reads CASSQLVDEQYF. The CDR3 nucleotides read TGTGCCAGCAGCCAATTGGTCGACGAGCAGTACTTC.

This chain connects TRBV4-3 to TRBJ2-3; TRBD2 might be the D (6 bases). Trimming took off 1 base at V and 3 bases at J, with 17 bases between the two ends. The length of the CDR3 is 17 residues. The germline gives CDR1 LGHNA, CDR2 YSLEER. The CDR3 DNA sequence: TGCGCCAGCAGCCAAGGGTCGGGAGCGGGCGAAACAGATACGCAGTATTTT. This encodes CASSQGSGAGETDTQYF.